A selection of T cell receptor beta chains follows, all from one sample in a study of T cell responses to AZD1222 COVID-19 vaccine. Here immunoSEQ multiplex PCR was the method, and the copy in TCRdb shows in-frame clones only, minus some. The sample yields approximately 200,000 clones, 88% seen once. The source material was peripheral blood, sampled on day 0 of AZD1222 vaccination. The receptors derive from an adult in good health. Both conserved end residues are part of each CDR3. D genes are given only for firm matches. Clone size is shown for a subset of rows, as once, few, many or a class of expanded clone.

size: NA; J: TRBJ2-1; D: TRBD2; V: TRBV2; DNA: TGTGCCAGTTTCAAGGGACTAGCGGGTAATGAGCAGTTCTTC; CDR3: CASFKGLAGNEQFF
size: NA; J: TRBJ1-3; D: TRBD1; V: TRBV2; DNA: TGTGCCAGCAGTATCCAGACAGGGGCAGGAAACACCATATATTTT; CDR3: CASSIQTGAGNTIYF
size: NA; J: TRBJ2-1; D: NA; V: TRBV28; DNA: TGTGCCAGCAGTTCCGCTACAGGGCGCTCCTACAATGAGCAGTTCTTC; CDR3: CASSSATGRSYNEQFF
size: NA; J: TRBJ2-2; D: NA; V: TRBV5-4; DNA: TGTGCCAGCAGCTTGGAGTCTGGGGGCGCCGGGGAGCTGTTTTTT; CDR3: CASSLESGGAGELFF
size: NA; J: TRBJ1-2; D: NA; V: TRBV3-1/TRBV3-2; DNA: TGTGCCAGCAGCCAAGAAATTAACTATGGCTACACCTTC; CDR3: CASSQEINYGYTF
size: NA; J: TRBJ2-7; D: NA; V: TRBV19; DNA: TGTGCCAGTAGTATAGTTACCGATTTACCCTACGAGCAGTACTTC; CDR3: CASSIVTDLPYEQYF
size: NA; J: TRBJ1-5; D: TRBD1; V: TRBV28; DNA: TGTGCCAGCCGCAAGGGGGGACAGGGCGGTAATCAGCCCCAGCATTTT; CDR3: CASRKGGQGGNQPQHF
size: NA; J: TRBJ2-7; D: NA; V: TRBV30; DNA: TGTGCCTGGAGTGTACCGTCAGGGGTCTACGAGCAGTACTTC; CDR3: CAWSVPSGVYEQYF
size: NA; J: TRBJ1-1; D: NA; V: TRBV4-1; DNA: TGCGCCAGCAGCCAAGAGGGGTATACGAACACTGAAGCTTTCTTT; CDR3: CASSQEGYTNTEAFF
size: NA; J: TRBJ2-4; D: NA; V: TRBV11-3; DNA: TGTGCCAGCAGCTTAAGGCGGCAGACCAAAAACATTCAGTACTTC; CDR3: CASSLRRQTKNIQYF
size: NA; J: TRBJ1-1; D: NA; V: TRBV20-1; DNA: TGCAGTGCTAGAGTCGTTTTTGGTGCTTTCTTT; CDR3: CSARVVFGAFF
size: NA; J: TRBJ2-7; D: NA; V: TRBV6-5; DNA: TGTGCCAGCAAGACACAGGGAAGCTCCTACGAGCAGTACTTC; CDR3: CASKTQGSSYEQYF
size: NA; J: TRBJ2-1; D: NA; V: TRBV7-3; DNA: TGTGCCAGCAGCCACCTCCCTGTGGGGGGGCCATACAATGAGCAGTTCTTC; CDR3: CASSHLPVGGPYNEQFF
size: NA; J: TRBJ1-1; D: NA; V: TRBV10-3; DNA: TGTGCCATCAGTCCCCCCTGGCCGAACACTGAAGCTTTCTTT; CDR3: CAISPPWPNTEAFF
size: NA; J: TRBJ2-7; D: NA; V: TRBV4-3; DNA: TGCGCCAGCAGCCAAGAAGGGCGGGGCTCCTACGAGCAGTACTTC; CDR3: CASSQEGRGSYEQYF
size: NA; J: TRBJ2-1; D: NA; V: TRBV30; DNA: TGTGCCTGGAGTTCGGGGATTAGTGAGCAGTTCTTC; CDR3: CAWSSGISEQFF
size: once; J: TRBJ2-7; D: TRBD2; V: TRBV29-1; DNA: TGCAGCGTGGGCGGGGGGTCTAGGAATTACGAGCAGTACTTC; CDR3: CSVGGGSRNYEQYF
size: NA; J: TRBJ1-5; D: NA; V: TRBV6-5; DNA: TGTGCCAGCGTGGGTGCTCACCCTAGCAATCAGCCCCAGCATTTT; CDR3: CASVGAHPSNQPQHF
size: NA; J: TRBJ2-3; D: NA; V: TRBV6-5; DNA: TGTGCCAGCAGTTACGTGGGGGGCGGCACAGATACGCAGTATTTT; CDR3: CASSYVGGGTDTQYF
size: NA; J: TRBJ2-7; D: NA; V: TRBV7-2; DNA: TGTGCCAGCAGTCAGCGGGCTCCCCGCGAGCAGTACTTC; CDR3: CASSQRAPREQYF
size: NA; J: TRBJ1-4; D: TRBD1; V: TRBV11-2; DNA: TGTGCCAGCAGCTTAGGGACAGGAACTGAAAAACTGTTTTTT; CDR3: CASSLGTGTEKLFF
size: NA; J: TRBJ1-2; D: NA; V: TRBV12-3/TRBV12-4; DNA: TGTGCCAGCACTTTGACGAACTATGGCTACACCTTC; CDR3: CASTLTNYGYTF